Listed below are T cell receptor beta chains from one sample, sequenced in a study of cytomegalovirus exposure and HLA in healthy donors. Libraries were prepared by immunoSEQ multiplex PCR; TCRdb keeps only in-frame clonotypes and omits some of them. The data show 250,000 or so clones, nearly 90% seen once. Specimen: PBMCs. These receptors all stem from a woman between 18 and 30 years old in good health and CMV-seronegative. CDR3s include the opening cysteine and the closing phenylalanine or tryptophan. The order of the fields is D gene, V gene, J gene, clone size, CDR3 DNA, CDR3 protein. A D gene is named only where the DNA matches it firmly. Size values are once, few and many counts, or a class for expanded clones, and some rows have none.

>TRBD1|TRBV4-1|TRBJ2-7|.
TGCGCCAGCAGCCACGGGACAGGGGAGGGGTACGAGCAGTACTTC
CASSHGTGEGYEQYF
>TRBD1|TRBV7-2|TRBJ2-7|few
TGTGCCAGCAGCTCTTGGACAGGGGCCTACGAGCAGTACTTC
CASSSWTGAYEQYF
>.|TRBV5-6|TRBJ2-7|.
TGTGCCAGCAGCTTGGGACAGCCTGCCTACGAGCAGTACTTC
CASSLGQPAYEQYF
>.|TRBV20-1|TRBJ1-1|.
TGCAGTACTGACGAGGGCACTGAAGCTTTCTTT
CSTDEGTEAFF
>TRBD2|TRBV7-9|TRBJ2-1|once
TGTGCCAGCAGCTTAGTGGGGCGGGACTACTACAATGAGCAGTTCTTC
CASSLVGRDYYNEQFF
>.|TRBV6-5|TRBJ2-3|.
TGTGCCAGCAGTGTACAGGGTGGTCTAACAGATACGCAGTATTTT
CASSVQGGLTDTQYF
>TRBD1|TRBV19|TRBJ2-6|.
TGTGCCAGTAACGGACAGGCGGCTGGGGCCAACGTCCTGACTTTC
CASNGQAAGANVLTF
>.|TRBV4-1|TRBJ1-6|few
TGCGCCAGCAGCCAGATAGGGGCCCAAGGGCGTTCACCCCTCCACTTT
CASSQIGAQGRSPLHF
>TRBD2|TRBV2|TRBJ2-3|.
TGTGCCAGCAGAAACCTAGCGGGGGACACAGATACGCAGTATTTT
CASRNLAGDTDTQYF
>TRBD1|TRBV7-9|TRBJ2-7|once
TGTGCCAGCAGCCCCCGGGACAGCTACTACGAGCAGTACTTC
CASSPRDSYYEQYF
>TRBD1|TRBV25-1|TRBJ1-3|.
TGTGCCAGCAGTGTAGGGCAGGGGGCTGGAAACACCATATATTTT
CASSVGQGAGNTIYF
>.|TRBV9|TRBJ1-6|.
TGTGCCAGCAGCGCTCCCATACAAGAGGGGGAAACCTATAATTCACCCCTCCACTTT
CASSAPIQEGETYNSPLHF
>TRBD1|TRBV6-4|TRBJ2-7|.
TGTGCCAGCAGCATAACAGGGGGCGGCGAGCAGTACTTC
CASSITGGGEQYF
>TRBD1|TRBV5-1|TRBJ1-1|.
TGCGCCAGCAGCGCGGGACAGGGAGGCACTGAAGCTTTCTTT
CASSAGQGGTEAFF
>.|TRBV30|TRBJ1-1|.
TGTGCCTGGATCCCCGAGGGATGGAACACTGAAGCTTTCTTT
CAWIPEGWNTEAFF
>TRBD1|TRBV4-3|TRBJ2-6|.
TGCGCCAGCAGCCATGGGGGACAGGGGATCTCTGGGGCCAACGTCCTGACTTTC
CASSHGGQGISGANVLTF
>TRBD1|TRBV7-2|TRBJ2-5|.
TGTGCCAGCAGCTTAGATGGGACAGGGTTTTGGGAGACCCAGTACTTC
CASSLDGTGFWETQYF
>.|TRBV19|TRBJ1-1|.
TGTGCCAGTAGTACCCCAGGGAGGGGAGGCGGCACTGAAGCTTTCTTT
CASSTPGRGGGTEAFF
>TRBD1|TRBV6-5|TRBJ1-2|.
TGTGCCAGCAGCCCCTTTGGGACAGACTATGGCTACACCTTC
CASSPFGTDYGYTF
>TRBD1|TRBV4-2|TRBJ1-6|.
TGTGCCAGCAGCCAAGCCGGGACAGGGTATTCACCCCTCCACTTT
CASSQAGTGYSPLHF
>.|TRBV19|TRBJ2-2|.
TGTGCCAGTAGTATGGGGCCGGGCAGGGGAAACACCGGGGAGCTGTTTTTT
CASSMGPGRGNTGELFF
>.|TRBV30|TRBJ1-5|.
TGTGCCTGGAGTGGACAGAGCAATCAGCCCCAGCATTTT
CAWSGQSNQPQHF
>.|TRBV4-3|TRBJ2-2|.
TGCGCCAGCAGCCAAGATAGTCCAGGGTCGGTCACCGGGGAGCTGTTTTTT
CASSQDSPGSVTGELFF
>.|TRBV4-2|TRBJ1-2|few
TGTGCCAGCAGCCAAGTTCTCATTAGGGGATGGGACTATGGCTACACCTTC
CASSQVLIRGWDYGYTF
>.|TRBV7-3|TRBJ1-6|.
TGTGCCAGCAGCTCCGTGAACAGTAATTCACCCCTCCACTTT
CASSSVNSNSPLHF
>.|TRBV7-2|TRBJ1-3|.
TGTGCCAGCAGCTTAGAGTATAGGACAGATGGAAACACCATATATTTT
CASSLEYRTDGNTIYF
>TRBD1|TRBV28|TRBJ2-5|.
TGTGCCAGCAGTTCTCGGGACAGTCGGCAAGAGACCCAGTACTTC
CASSSRDSRQETQYF
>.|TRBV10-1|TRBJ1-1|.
TGCGCCAGCAGTGAGTCGACGGAGGGTGGTGGCACTGAAGCTTTCTTT
CASSESTEGGGTEAFF
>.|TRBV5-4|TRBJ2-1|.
TGTGCCAGCAGCCCGGAGGAGGGACGCTCCTACAATGAGCAGTTCTTC
CASSPEEGRSYNEQFF
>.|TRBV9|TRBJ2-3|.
TGTGCCAGCAGCGTAGACAGGGCCCTAGATACGCAGTATTTT
CASSVDRALDTQYF
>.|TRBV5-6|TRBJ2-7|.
TGTGCCAGCGGTACTATGGCAGGGTACTACGAGCAGTACTTC
CASGTMAGYYEQYF
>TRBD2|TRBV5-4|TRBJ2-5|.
TGTGCCAGCAGCCGCCGGCTCCTAGCGGTCGAAGAGACCCAGTACTTC
CASSRRLLAVEETQYF
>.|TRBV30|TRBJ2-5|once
TGTGCCTGGACTCGGGAGACCCAGTACTTC
CAWTRETQYF
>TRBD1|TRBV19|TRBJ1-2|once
TGTGCCAGTAGTATCGGAGGACAGGGACCTTCTAACTATGGCTACACCTTC
CASSIGGQGPSNYGYTF
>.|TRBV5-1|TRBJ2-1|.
TGCGCCAGCAGCCAGGGTTATGAGCAGTTCTTC
CASSQGYEQFF
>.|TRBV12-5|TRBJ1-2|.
TGTGCTAGTCGGTCAGCGTATGGCTACACCTTC
CASRSAYGYTF
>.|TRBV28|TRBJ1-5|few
TGTGCCAGCAGCCCAGGAGGGGATTATAGCAATCAGCCCCAGCATTTT
CASSPGGDYSNQPQHF
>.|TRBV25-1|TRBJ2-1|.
TGTGCCAGCAGTCCGCGAGGACAAAATGAGCAGTTCTTC
CASSPRGQNEQFF
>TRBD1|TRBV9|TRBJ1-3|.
TGTGCCAGCAGCGTAGCCTCAGGACAGGGATCTGGAAACACCATATATTTT
CASSVASGQGSGNTIYF
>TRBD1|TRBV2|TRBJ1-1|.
TGTGCCTCGAGGGGGCCCATGAACACTGAAGCTTTCTTT
CASRGPMNTEAFF
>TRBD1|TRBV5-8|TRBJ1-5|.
TGTGCCAGCAGCTTGGCCGGACAGGGAGGGCATCAGCCCCAGCATTTT
CASSLAGQGGHQPQHF
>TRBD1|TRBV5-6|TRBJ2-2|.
TGTGCCAGCAGCCTAGGACAGGGTTTTTTCACCGGGGAGCTGTTTTTT
CASSLGQGFFTGELFF
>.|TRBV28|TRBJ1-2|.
TGTGCCAGCAGCCCCACAGGGTTATGGGGCTACACCTTC
CASSPTGLWGYTF
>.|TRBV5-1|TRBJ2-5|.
TGCGCCAGCAGCTTGGCTAGCAACCTCCAAGAGACCCAGTACTTC
CASSLASNLQETQYF
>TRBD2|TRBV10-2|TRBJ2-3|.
TGCGCCAGCAGCCTAGGCCTAGCGGGGTCCACAGATACGCAGTATTTT
CASSLGLAGSTDTQYF
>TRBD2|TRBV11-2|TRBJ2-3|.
TGTGCCAGCAGCCTGGGACTAGCGGGGGGCCGGGGAGATACGCAGTATTTT
CASSLGLAGGRGDTQYF
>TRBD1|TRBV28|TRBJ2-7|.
TGTGCCAGCAGGACAGGGGGCTGGGCCTCCTACGAGCAGTACTTC
CASRTGGWASYEQYF
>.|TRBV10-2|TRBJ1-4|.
TGCGCCAGCAGTGAGTTTGGGCGTTTTGCAACTAATGAAAAACTGTTTTTT
CASSEFGRFATNEKLFF
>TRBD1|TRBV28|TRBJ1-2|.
TGTGCCAGCAGTCCCACCCCCATCCGGGACAGGGAGTATGGCTACACCTTC
CASSPTPIRDREYGYTF
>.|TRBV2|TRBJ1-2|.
TGTGCCAGCAGTGAATCCGGAGTTAACTATGGCTACACCTTC
CASSESGVNYGYTF
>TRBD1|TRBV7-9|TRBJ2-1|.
TGTGCCAGCAGCTTCGGGGACAGGGCATACAATGAGCAGTTCTTC
CASSFGDRAYNEQFF
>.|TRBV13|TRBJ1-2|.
TGTGCCAGCAGCTTATACTGGACTTTCTATGGCTACACCTTC
CASSLYWTFYGYTF
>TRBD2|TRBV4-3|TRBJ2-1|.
TGCGCCAGCAGCCAAGAGTGGCTAGCGGGGGTTAGCTCCTACAATGAGCAGTTCTTC
CASSQEWLAGVSSYNEQFF
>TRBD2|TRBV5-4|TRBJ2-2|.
TGTGCCAGCTTTCCCGGGGGGATACCCGGGGAGCTGTTTTTT
CASFPGGIPGELFF
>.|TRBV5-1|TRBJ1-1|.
TGCGCCAGCAGCTTGGGAGTGAACACTGAAGCTTTCTTT
CASSLGVNTEAFF
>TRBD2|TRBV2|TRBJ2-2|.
TGTGCCAGCAGTCGAGGGACTAGAAGAAGCGGGGAGCTGTTTTTT
CASSRGTRRSGELFF
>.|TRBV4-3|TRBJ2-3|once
TGCGCCAGCAGTCCCGGGGGTGGAGGCACGCAGTATTTT
CASSPGGGGTQYF
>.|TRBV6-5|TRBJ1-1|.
TGTGCCAGCAGTTACACGGGGACTGAAGCTTTCTTT
CASSYTGTEAFF